The following is a T cell receptor (beta chain) sequence with its context. Germline CDR1 is SGHRS and CDR2 is YFSETQ. The CDR3 is 14 residues long. With 5 bases clipped from V and 4 bases from J, the junction kept 8 bases outside the gene matches. An amount of RNA that ranged from roughly 0.5 to 1 ug was reverse transcribed with random hexamers. Each CDR3 protein is one row after TCRdb ran MiXCR on the immunoSEQ multiplex PCR reads. The table records 150,000 to 200,000 distinct CDR3 sequences, less than 95% of them present only once. The T cells that were sequenced for TCR beta were CD8+ and CD4+ cells from blood. Negative magnetic isolation gave CD8+ and CD4+ cells; FACS enriched CD8+ TEMRA. The data were taken from a study of CD8 T cells in Susac syndrome.

J is TRBJ2-7 and V is TRBV5-1, with TRBD2 matching 8 bases. Sequenced material: CD4+ T cells from PBMCs. This TCR derives from a human donor with multiple sclerosis. The CDR3 loop reads CASSSAGAGYEQYF. The CDR3 DNA sequence: TGCGCCAGCAGTTCAGCGGGAGCAGGGTACGAGCAGTACTTC.